This record concerns one TCR beta chain sequence. Its antigen is unknown. Qualities for individual bases were not recorded, and no much larger clone is one base off. Whole blood was collected in K2EDTA tubes by collaborating institutions according to the institutions' own protocols. For TCRbeta analysis, collaborators shipped samples in one of three forms: frozen whole blood, isolated PBMCs, or DNA extracted from either of those sample types. The data were taken from a study of blood T cell repertoires in COVID-19 (TCRdb year 2020). Background for the entire study: Collaborator samples came from the United States, Italy and Spain and covered acute and convalescent phases of COVID-19. The material from the prospective study consisted of cDNA or gDNA derived from T cells, B-cell-depleted T cells, or PBMCs. The dataset comprised deeply sampled blood TCRbeta repertoires from subjects exposed to, actively infected with, or recovered from COVID-19. The repertoires were released in a freely available public database meant as a resource for research on the immune response to SARS-CoV-2. The samples were drawn from two sources: the first 160 participants of the ongoing ImmuneRACE study, and fewer than 1,500 subjects contributed by 6 global collaborators. Sample metadata almost always included a de-identified subject ID, COVID-19 status, age in years and sex. Where available, HLA class I and class II types were obtained from metadata supplied by the sample provider rather than from assay-based typing.

The immunoSEQ Assay, a bias-controlled multiplex PCR, was used to amplify TCRbeta CDR3 regions from genomic DNA. Per the original workflow: The number of nucleated cells in each sample was estimated from the amplification of reference gene primers within the assay. To quantify the absolute abundance of each unique TCRbeta CDR3 rearrangement, sequence reads were collapsed and filtered. For each sample, productive Simpson clonality was calculated by taking the square root of Simpson's diversity index across productive rearrangements. Entries here come from immuneACCESS through TCRdb and include only in-frame sequences with V and J called. Some clones fail to appear in such tables; in the studies checked, an unresolved V gene covers under half of the shortfall, and the cause of the remainder is unknown. V and J calls and clone size follow that table, whereas D and trimming were derived from the DNA. Here the sample has 16,000 or so clones; approximately 90% occur a single time. 10% of the sample lies in the top ten.

Its CDR3 holds 15 amino acids, cysteine through phenylalanine. Solely the CDR3 DNA is kept, with 45 bases framed from the first base. The V end loses 1 base and the J end loses 6 bases, and a stretch of 13 bases separates them. The CDR1 and CDR2 encoded by the germline V gene are SGHTA and FQGNSA. Study-wide conclusions, independent of this receptor: Clinical and demographic metadata were provided uncurated, with the amount varying by source and participant.

The receptor comes from an elderly man with acute or convalescent COVID-19. Material: peripheral blood. This receptor chain uses TRBV7-2 and TRBJ1-3; a weak D assignment points to TRBD1 (5 bases agree). The DNA reads as follows: TGTGCCAGCAGCTTAGGTCCAGGGCCAGCAAACACCATATATTTT. Protein translation: CASSLGPGPANTIYF.